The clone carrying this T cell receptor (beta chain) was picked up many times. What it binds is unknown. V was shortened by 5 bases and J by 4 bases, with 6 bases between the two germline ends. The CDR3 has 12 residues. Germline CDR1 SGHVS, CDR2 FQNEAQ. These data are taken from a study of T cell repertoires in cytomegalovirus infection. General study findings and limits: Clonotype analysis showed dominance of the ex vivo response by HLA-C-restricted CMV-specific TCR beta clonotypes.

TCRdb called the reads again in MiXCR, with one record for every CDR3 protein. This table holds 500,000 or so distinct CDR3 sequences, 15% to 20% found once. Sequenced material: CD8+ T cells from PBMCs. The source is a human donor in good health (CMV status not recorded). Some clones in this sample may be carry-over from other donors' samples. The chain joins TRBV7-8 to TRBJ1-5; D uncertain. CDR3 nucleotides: TGTGCCAGCAGCACACCGAATCAGCCCCAGCATTTT. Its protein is CASSTPNQPQHF. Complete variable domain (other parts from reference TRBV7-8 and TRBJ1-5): GAGVSQSPRYKVAKRGQDVALRCDPISGHVSLFWYQQALGQGPEFLTYFQNEAQLDKSGLPSDRFFAERPEGSVSTLKIQRTQQEDSAVYLCASSTPNQPQHFGDGTRLSIL.